This passage covers 2 T cell receptor beta chains from one sample sequenced in a study of Ad26.COV2.S vaccination and SARS-CoV-2 variants. Treatment here: roughly 18 received Ad26.COV2.S at low or high dose, single or two shots; about 5 received placebo; per-sample allocation not given. Vaccine and placebo recipients were sampled on day 63 after the first injection. Here immunoSEQ multiplex PCR was the method, and the copy in TCRdb shows in-frame clones only, minus some. This table holds about 500,000 clones, about nine tenths found once. The sequencing here drew on peripheral blood, taken in a trial of Ad26.COV2.S vaccine versus placebo. The receptors were gathered from a person aged 18-65 years who received the Ad26.COV2.S COVID-19 vaccine or a placebo.

V and J are TRBV5-1 and TRBJ2-2; 8 bases agree with TRBD2. This CDR3 region has 15 residues. Germline CDR1 reads SGHRS; CDR2 reads YFSETQ. V was pared by 5 bases and J by 5 bases, with 8 bases of the junction left unmatched. CDR3 in DNA: TGCGCCAGCAGGTCAGCGGGAGTGGTAACCGGGGAGCTGTTTTTT. It encodes CASRSAGVVTGELFF.

The chain is built from TRBV7-8 and TRBJ2-1; D might be TRBD2 (6 bases). The CDR3 is made up of 12 amino acids. Trimming pared 5 bases from V and 7 bases from J, leaving 9 bases between. Germline V CDR1 and CDR2: SGHVS, FQNEAQ. This CDR3 reads CASSMTRNEQFF. DNA for the CDR3: TGTGCCAGCAGCATGACTAGGAATGAGCAGTTCTTC.